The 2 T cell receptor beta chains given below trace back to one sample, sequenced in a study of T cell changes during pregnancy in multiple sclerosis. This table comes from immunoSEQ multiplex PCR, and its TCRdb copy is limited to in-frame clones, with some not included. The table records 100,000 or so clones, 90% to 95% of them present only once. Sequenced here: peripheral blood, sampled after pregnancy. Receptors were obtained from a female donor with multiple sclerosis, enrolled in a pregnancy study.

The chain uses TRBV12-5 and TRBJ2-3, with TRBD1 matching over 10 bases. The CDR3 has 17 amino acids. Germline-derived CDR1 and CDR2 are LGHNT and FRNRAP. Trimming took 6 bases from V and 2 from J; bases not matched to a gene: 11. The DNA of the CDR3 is TGTGCTAGTGGGAACGGACAGGGGGTTGTCGACACAGATACGCAGTATTTT. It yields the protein CASGNGQGVVDTDTQYF.

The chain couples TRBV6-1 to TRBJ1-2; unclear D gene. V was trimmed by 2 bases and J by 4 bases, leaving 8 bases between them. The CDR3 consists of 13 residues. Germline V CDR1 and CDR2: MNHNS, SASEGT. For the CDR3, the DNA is TGTGCCAGCAGTGAATCCCAGGTCTATGGCTACACCTTC. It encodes CASSESQVYGYTF.